This T cell receptor (beta chain) was profiled in a study of blood T cell repertoires in COVID-19. The table lists this clone with a few counts. The repertoire was sequenced with immunoSEQ multiplex PCR; TCRdb's copy has only in-frame clones and lacks some. The table has about 50,000 clones, about 85% seen once. Trimming cost V 3 bases and J 5 bases, with 14 bases left between them. Germline-derived CDR1 and CDR2 are MNHNS and SASEGT. CDR3 length equals 14 residues. Sequencing was performed on peripheral blood. The chain has TRBV6-1 and TRBJ2-7; D is perhaps TRBD2 (6 bases). This receptor was obtained from a human donor in a cohort sampled during active COVID-19. The CDR3 sequence: CASSDALVADEQYF. The CDR3 DNA reads as TGTGCCAGCAGTGACGCCTTGGTAGCGGACGAGCAGTACTTC.